This TCR beta chain emerged from a study of T cells after yellow fever vaccination. Study-wide results and caveats: Among primary-vaccination clones, most reappeared after the booster, at approximately 97% for CD4 and approximately 88% for CD8. Clonotypes shared by both compartments, CD4 and CD8, made up a small share.

The sample holds a few counts of this clonotype. What it binds is unknown. TCRdb analysed the 5' RACE reads with MiXCR anew, one entry per CDR3 protein. The sample lists about 340,000 distinct CDR3 sequences; under 5% were seen once. CDR1 LGHNA and CDR2 YNFKEQ come from the germline V gene. The CDR3 is 15 amino acids. Trimming cost V 1 base and J 1 base, with 8 bases left between them. The sequences come from PBMCs, collected 5 days after the yellow fever booster vaccination. The TCR comes from a man between 18 and 35 years old who received the YFV17D yellow fever vaccine. V usage is TRBV4-2 and J usage is TRBJ1-3; no firm D call. The CDR3 DNA reads as TGTGCCAGCAGCCAAGGGTCCCAGTCTGGAAACACCATATATTTT. This sequence encodes CASSQGSQSGNTIYF.